This T cell receptor (beta chain) stems from a study of blood T cell repertoires in COVID-19. Background on the study: Specimens from acute and convalescent COVID-19 originated in the United States, Italy and Spain.

Per the original data handling: Amplifying reference gene primers gave estimates of nucleated cell counts. TCRdb's table, derived via immunoSEQ multiplex PCR, lists solely in-frame clones and lacks some. Clone size and the V and J calls come from that table; the DNA yielded D and trimming. The profile shows 140,000 to 150,000 clones, less than 90% of them singletons. A Seattle source enrolled patients during active infection and followed them longitudinally. Germline values: CDR1 SGHRS, CDR2 YFSETQ. J lost 2 bases, V lost 0 bases, and 2 bases had no gene match. CDR3 length equals 15 residues. The source of this sequence is a human donor with COVID-19, enrolled during active disease. The donor label of this sample is uncertain. Specimen: peripheral blood. The chain employs TRBV5-1 and TRBJ2-5; 9 nucleotides line up with TRBD2. The CDR3 DNA sequence: TGCGCCAGCAGCTTGGGACTAGCGGTACAAGAGACCCAGTACTTC. Translating it yields CASSLGLAVQETQYF.